The 21 T cell receptor beta chains below come from one sample, sequenced in a study of T cell responses to AZD1222 COVID-19 vaccine. The repertoire was sequenced with immunoSEQ multiplex PCR; TCRdb's copy has only in-frame clones and lacks some. The sample lists about 120,000 clones, 75% to 95% occurring once. The material sequenced was peripheral blood, taken 28 days after the second dose of the MenACWY control vaccine. The receptors shown here come from an adult who received the MenACWY meningococcal vaccine as a control.

This clone has just a few counts. The CDR3 spells CASSAGHIQETQYF. Written as DNA, the CDR3 is TGCGCCAGTAGCGCGGGACATATCCAAGAGACCCAGTACTTC. J is TRBJ2-5 and V is TRBV4-1; D is tentatively TRBD1 or TRBD2 (6 bases each). Trimming removed 9 bases at V and 1 base at J, with 15 bases between. The length of the CDR3 is 14 residues. Germline assignment: CDR1 MGHRA and CDR2 YSYEKL.

This rearrangement joins TRBV6-1 to TRBJ2-5; 7 bases line up with TRBD1. The junction had 9 bases not matched to a gene; V was cut back by 0 bases and J by 5 bases. Per the germline V gene, CDR1 is MNHNS and CDR2 is SASEGT. CDR3 size: 16 residues. For the CDR3, the DNA is TGTGCCAGCAGTGAAGCGAGGGGGCAGGTCGGCGAGACCCAGTACTTC. It translates to CASSEARGQVGETQYF.

This rearrangement joins TRBV9 to TRBJ2-1; D may correspond to TRBD1 or TRBD2 (5 bases each). CDR3 length: 16 residues. V shed 2 bases and J shed 4 bases, with 16 bases lying between them. Germline lookup yields CDR1 SGDLS and CDR2 YYNGEE. The CDR3 DNA follows: TGTGCCAGCAGCGTCTCTGGGGACGGAGCATACAATGAGCAGTTCTTC. It encodes CASSVSGDGAYNEQFF.

CDR3 protein: CASSLVPGLNTEAFF. CDR3 sequence (DNA): TGTGCCAGCAGTTTAGTCCCAGGGTTGAACACTGAAGCTTTCTTT. V gene TRBV27 combines with J gene TRBJ1-1, with D possibly matching TRBD1 (5 bases). Per the germline V gene, CDR1 is MNHEY and CDR2 is SMNVEV (reference sequence). The length of the CDR3 is 15 residues. The V gene lost 2 bases and the J gene lost 0 bases, with 10 bases spanning the gap.

This clone was found once. The chain recombines TRBV7-3 with TRBJ2-1; possibly TRBD1 for D (7 bases). The CDR3 runs to 14 residues. Between the trimmed V and J ends, which lost 3 bases and 7 bases, there was a span of 13 bases. Germline V gene lookup returns CDR1 SGHTA and CDR2 FQGTGA. The CDR3 spells CASSFSGGLNEQFF. Here the CDR3 DNA reads TGTGCCAGCAGCTTCTCAGGGGGGTTGAATGAGCAGTTCTTC. The whole variable domain, remainder taken from reference TRBV7-3 and TRBJ2-1, is GAGVSQTPSNKVTEKGKYVELRCDPISGHTALYWYRQSLGQGPEFLIYFQGTGAADDSGLPNDRFFAVRPEGSVSTLKIQRTERGDSAVYLCASSFSGGLNEQFFGPGTRLTVL.

Details on this clone: Different DNA sequences within this sample yield the same CDR3. The rearrangement joins TRBV19 to TRBJ1-1; D is undetermined. This CDR3 contains 13 residues. From germline, CDR1 is LNHDA and CDR2 SQIVND (reference sequence). V lost 4 bases to trimming and J lost 0 bases, with 6 bases between them. CDR3 residues: CASSTGMNTEAFF. CDR3 coding DNA: TGTGCCAGTAGTACAGGTATGAACACTGAAGCTTTCTTT.

This chain joins TRBV12-3 or TRBV12-4 and TRBJ2-7, with a weak D call TRBD2 (5 bases). The CDR3 loop spans 13 amino acids. The V gene lost 5 bases and the J gene lost 7 bases, with 15 bases spanning the gap. CDR3 loop: CASSLGEAREQYV. CDR3 nucleotides: TGTGCCAGCAGTCTGGGAGAGGCCAGGGAGCAGTACGTC.

The CDR3 coding sequence is TGTGCCAGCAGCTTAGTTCTACAGACCCAGTACTTC. Its protein is CASSLVLQTQYF. The rearrangement links TRBV7-2 to TRBJ2-5; D not resolved. Germline CDR1 SGHTA, CDR2 FQGNSA. This CDR3 comprises 12 residues. V was shortened by 1 base and J by 6 bases, with 6 bases between the two germline ends.

This chain uses TRBV11-2 with TRBJ1-1; possible D gene TRBD1, 5 bases. CDR1 is SGHAT and CDR2 is FQNNGV in the germline V gene. The CDR3 spans 14 residues. V was pared by 7 bases and J by 4 bases, with 16 bases between. This CDR3 reads CASMPTGYGTEAFF. The CDR3 DNA sequence: TGTGCCAGCATGCCAACAGGTTACGGCACTGAAGCTTTCTTT.

The V gene is TRBV5-1, the J gene TRBJ1-1; D ambiguous. Trimming took off 0 bases at V and 0 bases at J, with 9 bases between the two ends. The CDR3 extends over 15 amino acids. CDR1 is SGHRS and CDR2 is YFSETQ in the germline V gene. CDR3 sequence: CASSLVATMNTEAFF. Here the CDR3 DNA reads TGCGCCAGCAGCTTGGTCGCAACCATGAACACTGAAGCTTTCTTT.

This chain joins TRBV18 and TRBJ1-1; maybe TRBD1 (6 bases). The CDR3 is 18 residues long. Germline CDR1 is KGHSH and CDR2 is LQKENI. The germline V and J ends were trimmed by 3 bases and 3 bases, with 23 bases remaining between them. The CDR3 nucleotides are TGTGCCAGCTCACCCCGGACCATGGGGGGGCCTCGGTACACTGAAGCTTTCTTT. Translating gives CASSPRTMGGPRYTEAFF.

The CDR3 sequence: CAWRRLVAGELFF. The CDR3 coding sequence is TGTGCCTGGAGACGACTAGTAGCCGGGGAGCTGTTTTTT. This chain connects TRBV30 to TRBJ2-2, with D possibly being TRBD2 (6 bases). This CDR3 contains 13 residues. Trimming pared 3 bases from V and 6 bases from J, leaving 11 bases between. Germline CDR1 GTSNPN, CDR2 SVGIG (reference sequence).

The chain recombines TRBV28 with TRBJ1-5; 8 bases line up with TRBD1. This CDR3 is built from 15 residues. Per the germline V gene, CDR1 is MDHEN and CDR2 is SYDVKM. V lost 6 bases and J lost 2; bases outside the gene matches: 6. This chain's CDR3 is CASRIRGLGNQPQHF. The CDR3 DNA reads TGTGCCAGCAGGATCAGGGGGCTCGGCAATCAGCCCCAGCATTTT.

The V gene is TRBV7-3, the J gene TRBJ2-2; 11 bases are a match to TRBD2. Germline CDR1 and CDR2: SGHTA and FQGTGA. The CDR3 loop spans 19 amino acids. The V gene end was trimmed by 5 bases and the J gene end by 4 bases; junction bases not matched to a gene: 15. CDR3 region: CASSAYNPGTSGRTGELFF. In DNA, the CDR3 is TGTGCCAGCAGCGCCTATAACCCCGGGACTAGCGGCCGCACCGGGGAGCTGTTTTTT.

V gene TRBV5-1 combines with J gene TRBJ2-1; TRBD2 is a possible D gene (6 bases). The CDR3 has 14 amino acids. CDR1 and CDR2 from the germline V gene are SGHRS and YFSETQ. Trimming cost V 4 bases and J 4 bases, with 12 bases left between them. DNA of the CDR3: TGCGCCAGCAGCGCGGGACCGGCGTACAATGAGCAGTTCTTC. It translates to CASSAGPAYNEQFF.

The chain is built from TRBV2 and TRBJ2-1, with 8 bases matching TRBD1. CDR1 is SNHLY and CDR2 is FYNNEI in the germline V gene. The CDR3 has 16 amino acids. The junction had 15 bases not matched to a gene; V was cut back by 5 bases and J by 9 bases. The CDR3 bases are TGTGCCAGCAGTAAGACAGGGGCGGAGGGCAATAGTGAGCAGTTCTTC. It codes for CASSKTGAEGNSEQFF.

The chain carries TRBV6-6 and TRBJ1-4; D remains unclear. V was cut by 3 bases and J by 6 bases, with 2 bases left in between. CDR3 length: 11 residues. CDR1 and CDR2 from the germline V gene are MNHNY and SVGAGI (reference sequence). The CDR3 DNA sequence: TGTGCCAGCAGTTATTATGAAAAACTGTTTTTT. Its translation is CASSYYEKLFF.

This rearrangement joins TRBV27 to TRBJ2-4; TRBD2 matches at 7 bases. J gave up 0 bases and V 2 bases, and 1 base lay outside the gene matches. The CDR3 covers 15 residues. Germline V gene data show CDR1 as MNHEY and CDR2 as SMNVEV (reference sequence). This CDR3 is CASSLGGVAKNIQYF. CDR3 nucleotides: TGTGCCAGCAGTTTAGGGGGGGTAGCCAAAAACATTCAGTACTTC.

This clone came up once. The rearrangement links TRBV27 to TRBJ2-7; 10 bases are shared with TRBD1. The CDR3 is 13 residues long. V was pared by 8 bases and J by 5 bases, with 6 bases of the junction left unmatched. CDR1 and CDR2 (germline): MNHEY, SMNVEV (reference sequence). This chain's CDR3 is CASGTTGGNEQYV. DNA of the CDR3: TGTGCCAGCGGGACGACAGGGGGCAACGAGCAGTACGTC.

V usage is TRBV7-2 and J usage is TRBJ1-6; D unresolved. Germline V gives CDR1 SGHTA, CDR2 FQGNSA. V lost 1 base and J 10 bases, leaving 11 bases between the germline ends. The CDR3 totals 14 residues. CDR3 loop: CASSLDTFRSPLHF. The DNA of the CDR3 is TGTGCCAGCAGCTTAGACACGTTTAGGTCACCCCTCCACTTT.

This chain connects TRBV21-1 to TRBJ2-3; the DNA was not compared with TRBD1, the D call given in the table. TRBV21-1 is reported as a pseudogene. This CDR3 comprises 16 residues. CDR3 DNA: TGTGCCAGCAGCAAAAAGGGGACAAGGCGGACAGATACGCAGTATTTT. Residues: CASSKKGTRRTDTQYF.